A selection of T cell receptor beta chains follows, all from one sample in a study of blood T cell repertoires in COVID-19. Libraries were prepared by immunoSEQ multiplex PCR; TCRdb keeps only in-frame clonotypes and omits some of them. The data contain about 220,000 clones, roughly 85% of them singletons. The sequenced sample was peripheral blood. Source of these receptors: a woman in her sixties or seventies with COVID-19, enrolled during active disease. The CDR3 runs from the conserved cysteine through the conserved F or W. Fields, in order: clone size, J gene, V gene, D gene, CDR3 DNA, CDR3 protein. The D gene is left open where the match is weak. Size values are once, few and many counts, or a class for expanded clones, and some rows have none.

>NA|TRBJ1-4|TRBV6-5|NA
TGTGCCAGCAGTCCCCTCAGGGCAACTAATGAAAAACTGTTTTTT
CASSPLRATNEKLFF
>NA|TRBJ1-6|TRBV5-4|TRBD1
TGTGCCAGCAGCCTGAGACAGGGGAAGGCTTCACCCCTCCACTTT
CASSLRQGKASPLHF
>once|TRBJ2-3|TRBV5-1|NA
TGCGCCAGCAGCTTGGAATCCAGGGATAAAGATACGCAGTATTTT
CASSLESRDKDTQYF
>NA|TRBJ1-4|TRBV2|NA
TGTGCCAGCAGTGAACGTCTTAATGAAAAACTGTTTTTT
CASSERLNEKLFF
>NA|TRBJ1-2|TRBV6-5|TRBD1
TGTGCCAGCAGTATTCCACAGGGGCACTATGGCTACACCTTC
CASSIPQGHYGYTF
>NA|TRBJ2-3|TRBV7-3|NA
TGTGCCAGCAGCAAGAGGACGGGGGGCGCCACAGATACGCAGTATTTT
CASSKRTGGATDTQYF
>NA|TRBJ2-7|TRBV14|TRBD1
TGTGCCAGCAGTCGTCCGGGACAGTCCTACGAGCAGTACTTC
CASSRPGQSYEQYF
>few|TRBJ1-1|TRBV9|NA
TGTGCCAGCAGCGCCCGGGGGATGAACACTGAAGCTTTCTTT
CASSARGMNTEAFF
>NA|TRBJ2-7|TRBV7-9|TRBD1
TGTGCCAGCAGCCAACCCGGACAGGGGCCAGGGAACGAGCAGTACTTC
CASSQPGQGPGNEQYF
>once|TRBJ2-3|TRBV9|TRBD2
TGTGCCAGCAGCGTAGATGTAGCGGGGGGCACAGATACGCAGTATTTT
CASSVDVAGGTDTQYF
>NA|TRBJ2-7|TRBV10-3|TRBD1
TGTGCCATCAGTGGAGGGACAGGGAACTACGAGCAGTACTTC
CAISGGTGNYEQYF
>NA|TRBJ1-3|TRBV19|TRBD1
TGTGCCAGTAGTATGGGAACCACAGGGGGCTATGGAAACACCATATATTTT
CASSMGTTGGYGNTIYF
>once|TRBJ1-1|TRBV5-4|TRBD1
TGTGCCAGCAGCTCGTATCGGACAGGCTTGAACACTGAAGCTTTCTTT
CASSSYRTGLNTEAFF
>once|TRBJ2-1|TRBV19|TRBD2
TGTGCCAGTAGGAGGGCGGGAGAGTACAATGAGCAGTTCTTC
CASRRAGEYNEQFF
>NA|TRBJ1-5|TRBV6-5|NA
TGTGCCAGCAGTTACGGGGCAGGGGCAAGCAATCAGCCCCAGCATTTT
CASSYGAGASNQPQHF
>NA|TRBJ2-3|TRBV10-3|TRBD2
TGTGCCATCAGTCCCACTAGCGGGACAGATACGCAGTATTTT
CAISPTSGTDTQYF
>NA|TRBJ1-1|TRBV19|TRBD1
TGTGCCAGTAGTAGGCGACAGGGATTGAACACTGAAGCTTTCTTT
CASSRRQGLNTEAFF
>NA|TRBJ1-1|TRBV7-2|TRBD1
TGTGCCAGCAGCTTTTGGGACAGCTCCACTGAAGCTTTCTTT
CASSFWDSSTEAFF
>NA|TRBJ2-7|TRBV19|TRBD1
TGTGCCAGTAGTATTCGGGACAGGTCGGGGCAGTACTTC
CASSIRDRSGQYF
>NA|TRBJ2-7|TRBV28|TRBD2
TGTGCCAGCAGTGTAACTAGCGGGGCCTACGAGCAGTACTTC
CASSVTSGAYEQYF